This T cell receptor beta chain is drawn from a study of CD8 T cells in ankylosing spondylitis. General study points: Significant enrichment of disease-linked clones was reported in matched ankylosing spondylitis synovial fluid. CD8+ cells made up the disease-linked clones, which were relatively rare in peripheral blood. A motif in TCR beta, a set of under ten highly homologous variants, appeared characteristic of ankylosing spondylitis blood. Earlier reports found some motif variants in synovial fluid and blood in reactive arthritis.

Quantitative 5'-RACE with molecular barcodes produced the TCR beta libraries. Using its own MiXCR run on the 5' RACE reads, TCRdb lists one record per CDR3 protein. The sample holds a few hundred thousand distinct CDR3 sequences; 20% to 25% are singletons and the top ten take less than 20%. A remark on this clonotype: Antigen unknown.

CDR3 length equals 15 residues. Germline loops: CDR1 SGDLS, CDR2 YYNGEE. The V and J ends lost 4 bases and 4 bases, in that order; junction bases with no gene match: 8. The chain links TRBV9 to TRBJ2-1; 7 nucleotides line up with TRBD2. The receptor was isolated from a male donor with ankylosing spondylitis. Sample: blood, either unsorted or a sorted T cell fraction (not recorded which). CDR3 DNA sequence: TGTGCCAGCAGCCTTCTAGCGGTTAATTACAATGAGCAGTTCTTC. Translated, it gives CASSLLAVNYNEQFF.